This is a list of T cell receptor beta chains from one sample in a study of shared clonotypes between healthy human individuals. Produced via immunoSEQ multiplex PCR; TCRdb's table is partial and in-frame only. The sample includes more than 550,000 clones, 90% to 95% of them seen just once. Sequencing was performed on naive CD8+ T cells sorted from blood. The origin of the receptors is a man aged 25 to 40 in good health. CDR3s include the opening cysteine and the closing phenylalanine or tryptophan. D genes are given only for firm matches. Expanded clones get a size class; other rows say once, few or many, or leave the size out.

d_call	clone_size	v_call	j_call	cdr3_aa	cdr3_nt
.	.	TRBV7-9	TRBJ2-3	CASSPEAPPRQYF	TGTGCCAGCAGCCCGGAGGCCCCACCGCGGCAGTATTTT
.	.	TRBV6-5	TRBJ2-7	CASSALTGAEQYF	TGTGCCAGCAGCGCGCTTACAGGTGCAGAGCAGTACTTC
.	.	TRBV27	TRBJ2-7	CASSPGSNWGQYF	TGTGCCAGCAGCCCGGGGTCCAACTGGGGGCAGTACTTC
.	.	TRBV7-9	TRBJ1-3	CASSLTVEWGNTIYF	TGTGCCAGCAGCCTCACCGTCGAGTGGGGAAACACCATATATTTT
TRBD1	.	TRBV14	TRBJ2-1	CASSQEGQGLDNEQFF	TGTGCCAGCAGCCAAGAAGGACAGGGCCTTGATAATGAGCAGTTCTTC
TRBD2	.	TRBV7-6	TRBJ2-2	CASSFGLAGRELFF	TGTGCCAGCAGCTTCGGACTAGCGGGTCGGGAGCTGTTTTTT
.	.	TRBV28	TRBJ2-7	CASSLYYRKSGTSPYEQYF	TGTGCCAGCAGTTTATACTATCGGAAATCAGGGACTTCGCCCTACGAGCAGTACTTC
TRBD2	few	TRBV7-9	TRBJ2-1	CASRPSGYNEQFF	TGTGCCAGCAGGCCTAGCGGCTACAATGAGCAGTTCTTC
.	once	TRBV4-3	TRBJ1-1	CASSQDGEGTEAFF	TGCGCCAGCAGCCAAGACGGGGAAGGAACTGAAGCTTTCTTT
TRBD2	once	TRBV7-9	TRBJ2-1	CASSPPSSGRSGDEQFF	TGTGCCAGCAGCCCCCCGTCGAGCGGGAGGTCCGGGGATGAGCAGTTCTTC
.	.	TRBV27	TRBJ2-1	CASSYLDNEQFF	TGTGCCAGCAGTTATCTTGACAATGAGCAGTTCTTC
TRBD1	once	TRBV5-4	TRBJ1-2	CASSLMNRGDYGYTF	TGTGCCAGCAGCTTGATGAACAGGGGTGACTATGGCTACACCTTC
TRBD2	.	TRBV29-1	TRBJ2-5	CSVESGARETQYF	TGCAGCGTTGAAAGCGGGGCCCGGGAGACCCAGTACTTC
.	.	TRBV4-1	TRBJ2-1	CASSHPEGLSSYNEQFF	TGCGCCAGCAGCCACCCCGAGGGGTTGAGCTCCTACAATGAGCAGTTCTTC
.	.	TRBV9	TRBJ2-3	CASSGNTDTQYF	TGTGCCAGCAGCGGCAACACAGATACGCAGTATTTT
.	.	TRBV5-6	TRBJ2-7	CASSFAGQNLLHEQYF	TGTGCCAGCAGCTTCGCGGGACAGAATCTCCTCCACGAGCAGTACTTC
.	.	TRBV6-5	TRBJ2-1	CASSYSNRYNEQFF	TGTGCCAGCAGTTACTCAAACAGATACAATGAGCAGTTCTTC
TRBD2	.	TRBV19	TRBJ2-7	CASSRLAGDYEQYF	TGTGCCAGTAGTAGACTAGCGGGAGATTACGAGCAGTACTTC
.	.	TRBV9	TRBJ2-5	CASSVESSSQETQYF	TGTGCCAGCAGCGTAGAGTCTAGCAGCCAAGAGACCCAGTACTTC
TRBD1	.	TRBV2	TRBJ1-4	CASSPVRGRRGEKLFF	TGTGCCAGCAGTCCCGTGAGGGGGCGCCGGGGTGAAAAACTGTTTTTT
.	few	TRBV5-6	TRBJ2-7	CASSFPTHYEQYF	TGTGCCAGCAGCTTTCCGACCCACTACGAGCAGTACTTC
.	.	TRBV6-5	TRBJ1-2	CASSYSDLTGYYGYTF	TGTGCCAGCAGTTATTCGGACTTGACGGGCTACTATGGCTACACCTTC
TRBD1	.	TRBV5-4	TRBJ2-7	CASSSLAGGYEQYF	TGTGCCAGCAGCTCCCTGGCAGGGGGCTACGAGCAGTACTTC
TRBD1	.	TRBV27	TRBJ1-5	CASSQTGSNQPQHF	TGTGCCAGCAGTCAGACAGGGAGCAATCAGCCCCAGCATTTT
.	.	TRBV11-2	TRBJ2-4	CASSAAGVAKNIQYF	TGTGCCAGCAGCGCAGCCGGGGTAGCCAAAAACATTCAGTACTTC
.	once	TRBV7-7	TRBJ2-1	CASSSTYTVSDEQFF	TGTGCCAGCAGCTCAACTTATACGGTCTCCGATGAGCAGTTCTTC
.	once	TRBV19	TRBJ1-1	CASGRRDSLNTEAFF	TGTGCCAGTGGGCGACGAGACAGCCTGAACACTGAAGCTTTCTTT